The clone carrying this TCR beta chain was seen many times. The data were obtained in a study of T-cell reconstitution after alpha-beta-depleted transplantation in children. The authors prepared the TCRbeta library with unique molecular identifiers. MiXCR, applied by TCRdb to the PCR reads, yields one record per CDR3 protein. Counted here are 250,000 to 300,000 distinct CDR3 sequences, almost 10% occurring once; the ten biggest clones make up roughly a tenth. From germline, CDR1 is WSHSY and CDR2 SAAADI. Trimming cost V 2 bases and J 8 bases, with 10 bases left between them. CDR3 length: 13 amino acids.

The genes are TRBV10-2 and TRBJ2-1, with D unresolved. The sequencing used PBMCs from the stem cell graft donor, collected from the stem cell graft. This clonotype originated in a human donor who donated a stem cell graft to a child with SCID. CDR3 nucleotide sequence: TGCGCCAGCAGTGAGCCCTCCGTCCATGAGCAGTTCTTC. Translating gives CASSEPSVHEQFF.